This T cell receptor beta chain was retrieved from a study of T cell changes during pregnancy in multiple sclerosis. The germline CDR1 and CDR2 sequences are SSHAT and FNYEAQ (reference sequence). The CDR3 spans 14 residues. With regard to this clone: One end of the junction varies from germline; a read error may be responsible.

The table came from immunoSEQ multiplex PCR; TCRdb's copy has only in-frame clones and leaves some out. The table shows 60,000 or so clones, with about 93% occurring only once. This sequence originates from a female donor with multiple sclerosis, enrolled in a pregnancy study. Material: CD4+ T cells from peripheral blood mononuclear cells, obtained before pregnancy. This rearrangement joins TRBV7-7 to TRBJ2-5; 9 bases match TRBD1. This chain's CDR3 is CASSSGQGIETQYF. The DNA of the CDR3 is TGTGCTAGCAGCTCGGGACAGGGTATAGAGACCCAGTACTTC.